What follows are 13 T cell receptor beta chains derived from one specimen sequenced in a study of identical twins. TCRdb analysed the 5' RACE reads with MiXCR anew, one entry per CDR3 protein. This repertoire shows hundreds of thousands of distinct CDR3 sequences, 7% to 8.5% found once; its top ten account for around 5%. These same data were also listed under a study on yellow fever vaccine responses in identical twins.

Material for sequencing was CD8+ T cells sorted from blood. The receptors were gathered from a woman aged 18-35 years in good health.

This clonotype was observed a few times. This rearrangement joins TRBV11-2 to TRBJ2-2; 9 bases line up with TRBD1. Germline lookup yields CDR1 SGHAT and CDR2 FQNNGV. This CDR3 has 14 amino acids. V lost 2 bases to trimming and J lost 6 bases; unmatched junction nucleotides: 1. The CDR3 nucleotides read TGTGCCAGCAGCTTAAGACAGGGGGCCGGGGAGCTGTTTTTT. Its translation: CASSLRQGAGELFF.

This chain joins TRBV27 and TRBJ2-1; TRBD1 agrees at 9 bases. CDR3 length: 15 amino acids. Trimming at V came to 5 bases and at J to 5 bases, leaving 7 bases not matched to a gene. Germline assignment: CDR1 MNHEY and CDR2 SMNVEV (reference sequence). The CDR3 sequence: CASSPGTGLHNEQFF. In DNA form, the CDR3 reads TGTGCCAGCAGTCCAGGGACAGGGCTTCACAATGAGCAGTTCTTC.

In its sample, this clonotype was seen a few times. The genes are TRBV19 and TRBJ2-3; D is unresolved. Germline V lookup: CDR1 LNHDA, CDR2 SQIVND (reference sequence). CDR3 size: 14 residues. V lost 8 bases to trimming and J lost 4 bases, with 16 bases between them. The CDR3 sequence is CASSLAIPPDTQYF. DNA of the CDR3: TGTGCCAGTTCCCTGGCAATTCCCCCAGATACGCAGTATTTT.

This clonotype was seen more than once but under ten times. The chain employs TRBV13 and TRBJ2-1, with TRBD1 matching over 8 bases. The ends lost 8 bases at V and 8 bases at J; junction bases unmatched: 8. CDR1 and CDR2 (germline): PRHDT, FYEKMQ (reference sequence). CDR3 length: 13 residues. The CDR3, as DNA: TGTGCCAGCGGACAGGGAAATACAGATGAGCAGTTCTTC. Its translation: CASGQGNTDEQFF.

This chain connects TRBV20-1 to TRBJ2-3; D is perhaps TRBD2 (5 bases). Germline V lookup: CDR1 DFQATT, CDR2 SNEGSKA (reference sequence). V was pared by 6 bases and J by 9 bases, with 13 bases between. This CDR3 is built from 11 residues. This CDR3 reads CSALDYSTQYF. CDR3 in DNA: TGCAGTGCCCTAGACTACTCAACGCAGTATTTT.

A few counts support this clonotype. This sequence joins TRBV7-9 and TRBJ2-1; 8 nucleotides agree with TRBD2. The CDR3 contains 16 residues. The germline gives CDR1 SEHNR, CDR2 FQNEAQ (reference sequence). Trimming at V came to 2 bases and at J to 0 bases, leaving 3 bases not matched to a gene. CDR3 coding DNA: TGTGCCAGCAGCTTAAGCGGGACTAGCTCCTACAATGAGCAGTTCTTC. Protein sequence: CASSLSGTSSYNEQFF.

This clonotype was seen repeatedly, ten times or more. The chain uses TRBV5-1 and TRBJ1-2; TRBD1 agrees at 7 bases. This CDR3 comprises 13 residues. From germline, CDR1 is SGHRS and CDR2 YFSETQ. J was trimmed by 5 bases and V by 2 bases; bases with no gene match: 3. CDR3 nucleotide sequence: TGCGCCAGCAGCTTACAGGGGCGGTATGGCTACACCTTC. It yields the protein CASSLQGRYGYTF.

V and J are TRBV6-4 and TRBJ2-7, with 8 bases fitting TRBD1. CDR1 is MRHNA and CDR2 is SNTAGT in the germline V gene. Trimming cost V 0 bases and J 2 bases; bases outside gene matches: 9. The CDR3 spans 17 residues. The CDR3 nucleotides are TGTGCCAGCAGTGACTCTAATTGGGACAGGCGAGCCTACGAGCAGTACGTC. Protein product: CASSDSNWDRRAYEQYV.

This clonotype occurred a few times. CDR3 nucleotides: TGTGCCAGCAGTTTTCTAGGAGGAGTTTTGGGTGAGCAGTTCTTC. Its translation is CASSFLGGVLGEQFF. The gene calls are TRBV12-3 or TRBV12-4 and TRBJ2-1, with D perhaps TRBD2 (5 bases). This CDR3 has 15 amino acids. Trimming removed 3 bases from V and 9 bases from J, with 18 bases in between.

This clonotype was counted many times. This sequence joins TRBV10-3 and TRBJ1-5, with 9 bases fitting TRBD1. Germline CDR1 ENHRY, CDR2 SYGVKD. V gave up 3 bases and J gave up 5 bases; unmatched junction bases: 5. The CDR3 has 15 residues. The CDR3 protein is CAISESQGAHQPQHF. The CDR3 DNA reads as TGTGCCATCAGTGAATCACAGGGGGCCCATCAGCCCCAGCATTTT.

This clonotype was seen more than once but under ten times. The V call is TRBV7-7, the J call TRBJ2-1, with TRBD2 matching over 14 bases. The CDR3 extends over 19 amino acids. Germline CDR1 SSHAT, CDR2 FNYEAQ (reference sequence). V was clipped by 5 bases and J by 4 bases; unmatched bases: 13. In nucleotides, the CDR3 is TGTGCCAGCAGCACCGGGACTAGCGGGGGAGCGGATCCTTACAATGAGCAGTTCTTC. It translates to CASSTGTSGGADPYNEQFF.

This clonotype was picked up many times. The gene calls are TRBV15 and TRBJ2-5; TRBD1 agrees at 9 bases. Germline CDR1 and CDR2: LNHNV and YYDKDF (reference sequence). V dropped 4 bases and J dropped 4; count of bases not matched to a gene: 7. The CDR3 is made up of 15 amino acids. CDR3 sequence reads: CATSISGQGLETQYF. The CDR3 bases are TGTGCCACCAGCATATCCGGACAGGGGTTAGAGACCCAGTACTTC.

This clonotype was seen ten or more times. The chain carries TRBV11-3 and TRBJ2-1; 7 bases fit TRBD1. The junction had 3 bases not matched to a gene; V was cut back by 8 bases and J by 2 bases. Germline V lookup: CDR1 SGHNT, CDR2 YENEEA. The length of the CDR3 is 13 residues. Here the CDR3 DNA reads TGTGCCAGCGCGGACAGGACCTACAATGAGCAGTTCTTC. Translation gives CASADRTYNEQFF.